This T cell receptor beta chain was profiled in a study of cytotoxic CD8 clonotypes in ibrutinib-treated CLL. Whole-study context: Patients: 11 relapsed/refractory, 15 treatment-naive, roughly 18 IGHV unmutated. Response specimens were obtained following a median treatment duration of about 12 months, with a range of 6 to 36.

About this clone itself: Its antigen is not known.

In germline, CDR1 is SGHVS, CDR2 FNYEAQ. Trimming shortened V by 4 bases and J by 0 bases, and 20 bases separated the two germline ends. The CDR3 runs to 18 residues. Sequencing was performed with immunoSEQ multiplex PCR; in TCRdb, only in-frame clones are kept and a portion is missing. The sample lists some 310,000 clones, about 77% occurring once. Study-wide findings and caveats: Clonality was higher at baseline than in age-matched healthy donors and tracked circulating CD8+ T-cell counts. Rare overall, public clonotypes shrank or held steady under therapy.

The TCR sequence derives from a human donor with chronic lymphocytic leukemia. The material was PBMCs, obtained before ibrutinib treatment. The chain employs TRBV7-6 and TRBJ2-3; D is perhaps TRBD2 (6 bases). The CDR3 DNA follows: TGTGCCAGCAGCTCGCCCCTTGGAGCGGGTACTAGCACAGATACGCAGTATTTT. Its protein is CASSSPLGAGTSTDTQYF.